This TCR beta chain was identified during a study of tumor-infiltrating lymphocytes in primary liver carcinoma. Whole-study context: Men and women, 30 to 69 years of age, made up the patients.

The blood RNA (from unsorted whole blood) was obtained, and germline DNA was also extracted. Comments on this clonotype: Given a much more abundant clone one base away, this may be a read error.

The CDR3 is 13 amino acids. V lost 0 bases and J 3 bases, leaving 6 bases between the germline ends. CDR1 is MNHEY, CDR2 SVGAGI, per germline. Total RNA (around 500 ng) served as template for TCR beta cDNA synthesis primed by a constant-region primer. Library construction for TCR beta comprised three nested multiplex PCR rounds performed with slightly modified ARM-PCR. Both of the initial two PCR rounds ran for about 11 cycles and employed TRBV1-TRBV30 forward primers alongside a C-beta reverse primer. Each CDR3 protein gets one entry after TCRdb re-called the multiplex PCR reads with MiXCR. The sample records around 210,000 distinct CDR3 sequences, about two thirds being singletons.

The source material was peripheral blood. The TCR comes from a woman aged 60-75 years with primary liver carcinoma and hepatitis B virus infection. The chain links TRBV6-5 to TRBJ2-7, with D hard to call. The CDR3 loop reads CASSYSTGYEQYF. The CDR3 DNA sequence: TGTGCCAGCAGTTACTCGACTGGCTACGAGCAGTACTTC.